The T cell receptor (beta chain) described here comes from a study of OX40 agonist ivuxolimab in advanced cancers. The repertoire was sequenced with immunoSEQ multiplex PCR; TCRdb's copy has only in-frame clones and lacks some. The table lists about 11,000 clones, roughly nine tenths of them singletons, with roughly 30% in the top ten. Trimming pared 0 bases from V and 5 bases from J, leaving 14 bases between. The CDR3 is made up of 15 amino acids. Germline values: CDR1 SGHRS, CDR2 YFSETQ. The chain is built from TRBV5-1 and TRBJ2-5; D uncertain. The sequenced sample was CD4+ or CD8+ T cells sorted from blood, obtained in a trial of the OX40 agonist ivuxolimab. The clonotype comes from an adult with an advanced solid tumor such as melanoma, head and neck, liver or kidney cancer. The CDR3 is CASSLAEGGPETQYF. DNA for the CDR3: TGCGCCAGCAGCTTGGCGGAAGGTGGGCCGGAGACCCAGTACTTC.